This TCR beta chain was identified in a study of T cells in Graves' hyperthyroidism and ophthalmopathy. This clonotype has a handful of counts. Its antigen is undetermined. Study findings and constraints: Ophthalmopathy was predicted by the model a median of around 5.9 months ahead of onset. Among thyroid clonotypes expanded above 0.001, most also appeared in blood.

CDR1 is MGHDK and CDR2 is SYGVNS in the germline V gene. This CDR3 contains 15 residues. V gave up 3 bases and J gave up 0 bases; unmatched junction bases: 3. RNA transcripts yielded amplified TCR beta CDR3 regions. A set of HTBI primers served as the primers for a first-round RT-PCR of the TCR CDR3. TCRdb redid the calling of the multiplex PCR reads with MiXCR, one entry per CDR3 protein. The sample records about 290,000 distinct CDR3 sequences, roughly an eighth being singletons. The receptor's source is a woman between 35 and 50 years old with Graves' hyperthyroidism. The chain couples TRBV25-1 to TRBJ1-1, with 8 bases aligning to TRBD1. The specimen sequenced was blood. CDR3 nucleotide sequence: TGTGCCAGCAGTGACGGACAGGGAATGAACACTGAAGCTTTCTTT. Translated: CASSDGQGMNTEAFF. The variable domain in full, completed from reference TRBV25-1 and TRBJ1-1, reads EADIYQTPRYLVIGTGKKITLECSQTMGHDKMYWYQQDPGMELHLIHYSYGVNSTEKGDLSSESTVSRIRTEHFPLTLESARPSHTSQYLCASSDGQGMNTEAFFGQGTRLTVV.